One and the same sample provided the 6 T cell receptor beta chains below, sequenced in a study of blood T cell repertoires in COVID-19. Sequencing was performed with immunoSEQ multiplex PCR; in TCRdb, only in-frame clones are kept and a portion is missing. Of some 130,000 clones in the sample, roughly 88% are singletons; the top ten hold 10% to 13%. The sample taken for sequencing was peripheral blood. These receptors were obtained from a man aged 45-65 years with acute or convalescent COVID-19.

The chain combines TRBV3-1 (or the pseudogene TRBV3-2) with TRBJ1-2; D not resolved. The CDR3 spans 14 residues. With 7 bases removed from V and 6 bases from J, the gap between germline ends came to 18 bases. Germline V lookup: CDR1 LGHDT, CDR2 YNNKEL (reference sequence). In nucleotides, the CDR3 is TGTGCCAGCAACCTTCGCGGAGGGTTAGATGGCTACACCTTC. Translated, it gives CASNLRGGLDGYTF.

V is TRBV6-5 and J is TRBJ1-1; the match to TRBD1 covers 7 bases. Trimming took 7 bases from V and 4 from J; bases not matched to a gene: 9. This CDR3 region has 14 residues. The V gene's germline CDR1 is MNHEY and CDR2 SVGAGI. CDR3 sequence reads: CASIYRGVGTEAFF. The CDR3 DNA reads TGTGCCAGCATCTACAGGGGAGTCGGCACTGAAGCTTTCTTT.

This chain connects TRBV12-3 or TRBV12-4 to TRBJ1-1, with D tentatively TRBD1 (5 bases). This CDR3 is built from 13 residues. Trimming took 5 bases from V and 4 from J, leaving 11 bases between them. CDR3 in amino acids: CASSRGVVTEAFF. DNA of the CDR3: TGTGCCAGCAGTCGGGGGGTTGTCACTGAAGCTTTCTTT.

This chain joins TRBV7-3 and TRBJ1-2; D possibly corresponds to TRBD1 (5 bases). Germline CDR1 and CDR2: SGHTA and FQGTGA. V gave up 5 bases and J gave up 6 bases, with 16 bases separating them. The CDR3 totals 14 residues. This CDR3 is CASSPGDPFHGYTF. The CDR3 region has the DNA TGTGCCAGCAGCCCGGGGGACCCGTTCCATGGCTACACCTTC.

The chain employs TRBV5-1 and TRBJ2-4; D is undetermined. With 0 bases removed from V and 0 bases from J, the gap between germline ends came to 4 bases. This CDR3 region has 14 residues. In germline, CDR1 is SGHRS, CDR2 YFSETQ. The CDR3 reads CASSLGLAKNIQYF. The CDR3 bases are TGCGCCAGCAGCTTGGGGCTAGCCAAAAACATTCAGTACTTC.

The rearrangement joins TRBV10-3 to TRBJ2-3; D uncertain. The CDR3 covers 14 residues. CDR1 is ENHRY and CDR2 is SYGVKD in the germline V gene. V lost 9 bases, J lost 8 bases, and 21 bases lay in between. In DNA, the CDR3 is TGTGCCATTAGCCCCGGGTCCCCTTTGGGTACGCAGTATTTT. This codes for CAISPGSPLGTQYF.